This entry describes one T cell receptor (beta chain). The source of the sample is a study of blood T cell repertoires in COVID-19. Study-level information: PBMCs, B-cell-depleted T cells, or T cells were the source of the cDNA or gDNA that made up the material.

The study assigned cohorts using participant-reported clinical history. This table comes from immunoSEQ multiplex PCR, and its TCRdb copy is limited to in-frame clones, with some not included. The table lists under 350,000 clones, 85% to 90% of them singletons. V was clipped by 3 bases and J by 4 bases, with 16 bases between them. The CDR3 spans 16 residues. The germline gives CDR1 SGHAT, CDR2 FQNNGV. The chain employs TRBV11-2 and TRBJ2-1; no clear D gene. The specimen sequenced was PBMCs or T cells enriched from blood (not recorded which). The TCR comes from a man aged 25-45 years who had recovered from COVID-19. CDR3 sequence (DNA): TGTGCCAGCAGCTTTGACTTGGGTGGCGGATACAATGAGCAGTTCTTC. This translates into CASSFDLGGGYNEQFF.